This T cell receptor (beta chain) was sequenced for a study of blood T cell repertoires in COVID-19. As for the study in general: Sample material is recorded as cDNA or gDNA derived from T cells, B-cell-depleted T cells, or PBMCs.

CDR1 is MDHEN and CDR2 is SYDVKM in the germline V gene. The CDR3 contains 13 residues. V was clipped by 3 bases and J by 5 bases, with 10 bases between them. In the authors' workflow: From reference gene primer amplification, estimates of nucleated cell counts were derived. Repertoires were generated with immunoSEQ multiplex PCR, while TCRdb's copy carries only in-frame clones and drops some. Clone size and the V and J calls come from that table; the DNA yielded D and trimming. Here the sample spans about 520,000 clones, approximately 85% being singletons. The sample taken for sequencing was peripheral blood. The sequence derives from a human donor in a cohort sampled during active COVID-19. V is TRBV28 and J is TRBJ1-1; D unclear. The CDR3 DNA reads TGTGCCAGCAGTTTCACCGGTCCGACTGAAGCTTTCTTT. Translated: CASSFTGPTEAFF.